The present T cell receptor beta chain was sequenced within a study of shared clonotypes between healthy human individuals. Study-level results: Naive CD4 clonotypes were shared across a handful of donors at about 5.3%.

In the case of this clone: What it binds is unknown.

As defined, naive CD8 cells were CD45RO-negative and positively selected for CCR7, with terminally differentiated effector memory CD45RA+ cells excluded. This CDR3 comprises 15 residues. Per the germline V gene, CDR1 is SGHAT and CDR2 is FQNNGV. The V gene end was trimmed by 3 bases and the J gene end by 4 bases; junction bases not matched to a gene: 3. Clones were read by immunoSEQ multiplex PCR, and TCRdb kept only the in-frame ones, dropping some. The sample lists over 2 million clones, approximately 94% occurring once. The genes are TRBV11-2 and TRBJ2-2; 9 bases fit TRBD1. Material: naive CD8+ T cells sorted from blood. This sequence was found in a man between 18 and 29 years old in good health. DNA for the CDR3: TGTGCCAGCAGCTTCTTGACAGGGGGCACCGGGGAGCTGTTTTTT. This translates into CASSFLTGGTGELFF.